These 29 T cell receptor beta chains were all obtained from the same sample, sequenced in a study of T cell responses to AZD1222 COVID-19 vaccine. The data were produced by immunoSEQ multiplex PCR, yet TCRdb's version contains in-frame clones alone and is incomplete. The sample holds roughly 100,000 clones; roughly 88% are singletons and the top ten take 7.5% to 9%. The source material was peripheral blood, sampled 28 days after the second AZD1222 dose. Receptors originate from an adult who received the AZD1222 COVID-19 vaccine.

The CDR3 DNA reads TGTGCCAGCAGTTACAGGGGCTTAGGGAATGAGCAGTTCTTC. It specifies CASSYRGLGNEQFF. The chain combines TRBV6-2 or TRBV6-3 with TRBJ2-1; weak D call: TRBD1 (5 bases). The CDR3 is 14 amino acids. Trimming removed 2 bases at V and 7 bases at J, with 12 bases between. CDR1 MNHEY and CDR2 SVGEGT come from the germline V gene.

The CDR3 loop reads CASSRLQESGYTF. DNA for the CDR3: TGTGCCAGCAGCCGACTTCAGGAGAGTGGCTACACCTTC. The genes are TRBV6-6 and TRBJ1-2; D unclear. Trimming removed 6 bases at V and 7 bases at J, with 15 bases between. The germline V gene encodes CDR1 MNHNY and CDR2 SVGAGI (reference sequence). The CDR3 contains 13 residues.

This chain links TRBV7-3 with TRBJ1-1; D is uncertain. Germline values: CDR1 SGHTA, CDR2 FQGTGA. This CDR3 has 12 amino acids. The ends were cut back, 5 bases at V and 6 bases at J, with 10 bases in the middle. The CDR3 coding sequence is TGTGCCAGCAGCCCCAGACCCCCTGAAGCTTTCTTT. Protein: CASSPRPPEAFF.

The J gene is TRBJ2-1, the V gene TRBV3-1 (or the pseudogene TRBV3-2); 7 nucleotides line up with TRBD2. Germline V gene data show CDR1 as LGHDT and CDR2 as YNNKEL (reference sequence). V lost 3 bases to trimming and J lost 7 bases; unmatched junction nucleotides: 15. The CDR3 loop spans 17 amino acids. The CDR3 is CASSQPRAGPLGNEQFF. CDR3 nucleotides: TGTGCCAGCAGCCAGCCCCGAGCGGGGCCCCTGGGTAATGAGCAGTTCTTC.

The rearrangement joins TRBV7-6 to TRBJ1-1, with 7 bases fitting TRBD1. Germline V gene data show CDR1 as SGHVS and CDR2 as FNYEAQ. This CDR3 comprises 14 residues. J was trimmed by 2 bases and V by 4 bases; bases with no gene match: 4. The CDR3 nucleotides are TGTGCCAGCAGCTCCGCAGGGGGTAACACTGAAGCTTTCTTT. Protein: CASSSAGGNTEAFF. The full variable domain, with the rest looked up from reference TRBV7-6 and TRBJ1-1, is GAGVSQSPRYKVTKRGQDVALRCDPISGHVSLYWYRQALGQGPEFLTYFNYEAQQDKSGLPNDRFSAERPEGSISTLTIQRTEQRDSAMYRCASSSAGGNTEAFFGQGTRLTVV.

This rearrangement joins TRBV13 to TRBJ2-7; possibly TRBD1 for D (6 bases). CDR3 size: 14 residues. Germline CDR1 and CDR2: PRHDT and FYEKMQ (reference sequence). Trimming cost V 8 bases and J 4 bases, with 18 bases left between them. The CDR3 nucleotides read TGTGCCAGCGCCTGGGGCAGGGGATCGTACGAGCAGTACTTC. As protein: CASAWGRGSYEQYF.

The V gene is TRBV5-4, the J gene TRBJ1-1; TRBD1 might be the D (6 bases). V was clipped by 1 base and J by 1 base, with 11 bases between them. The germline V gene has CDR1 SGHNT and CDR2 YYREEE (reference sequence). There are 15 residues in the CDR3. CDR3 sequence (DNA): TGTGCCAGCAGCTTGTTCGGGGGCGGGAACACTGAAGCTTTCTTT. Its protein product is CASSLFGGGNTEAFF.

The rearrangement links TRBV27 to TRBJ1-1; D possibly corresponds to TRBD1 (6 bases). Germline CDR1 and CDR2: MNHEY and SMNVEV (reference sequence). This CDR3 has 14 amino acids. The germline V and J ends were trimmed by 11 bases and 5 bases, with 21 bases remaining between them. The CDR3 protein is CASGDSHQGTEAFF. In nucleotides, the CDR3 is TGTGCCTCCGGTGACAGCCACCAGGGGACTGAAGCTTTCTTT.

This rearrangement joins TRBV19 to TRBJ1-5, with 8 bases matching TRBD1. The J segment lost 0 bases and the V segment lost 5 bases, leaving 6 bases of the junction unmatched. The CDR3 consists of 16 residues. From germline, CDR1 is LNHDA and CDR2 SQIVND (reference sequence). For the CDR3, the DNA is TGTGCCAGTAGTGCCCGGGACAGGTATAGCAATCAGCCCCAGCATTTT. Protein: CASSARDRYSNQPQHF.

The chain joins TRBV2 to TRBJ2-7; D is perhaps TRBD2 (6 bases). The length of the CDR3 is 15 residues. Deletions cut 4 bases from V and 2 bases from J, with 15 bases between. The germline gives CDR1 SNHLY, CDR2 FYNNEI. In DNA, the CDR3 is TGTGCCAGCAGTGTAGGAGGCGGGGCCGCCTACGAGCAGTACTTC. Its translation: CASSVGGGAAYEQYF.

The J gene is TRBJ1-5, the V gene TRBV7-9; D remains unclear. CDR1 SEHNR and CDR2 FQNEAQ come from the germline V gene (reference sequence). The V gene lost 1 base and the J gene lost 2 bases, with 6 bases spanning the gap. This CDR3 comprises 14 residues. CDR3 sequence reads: CASSLGRGNQPQHF. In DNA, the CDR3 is TGTGCCAGCAGCTTAGGAAGGGGCAATCAGCCCCAGCATTTT.

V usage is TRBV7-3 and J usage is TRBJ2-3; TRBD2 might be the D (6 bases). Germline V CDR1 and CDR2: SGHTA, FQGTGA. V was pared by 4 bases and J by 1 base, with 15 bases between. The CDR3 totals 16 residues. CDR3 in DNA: TGTGCCAGCAGCTCCGGGACTTCGGGTGGCACAGATACGCAGTATTTT. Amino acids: CASSSGTSGGTDTQYF.

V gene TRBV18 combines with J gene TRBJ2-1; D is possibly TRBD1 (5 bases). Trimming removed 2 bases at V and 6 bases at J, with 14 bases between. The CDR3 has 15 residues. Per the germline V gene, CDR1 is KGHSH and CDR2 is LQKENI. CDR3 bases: TGTGCCAGCTCACCAAACCGGCAGGGTGTCAATGAGCAGTTCTTC. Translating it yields CASSPNRQGVNEQFF.

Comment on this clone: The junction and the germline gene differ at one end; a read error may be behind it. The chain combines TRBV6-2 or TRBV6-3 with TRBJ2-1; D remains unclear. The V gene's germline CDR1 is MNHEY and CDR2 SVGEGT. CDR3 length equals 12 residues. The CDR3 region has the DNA TGTGCCAGCAGTTACTCCCACAATGAGCAGTTCTTC. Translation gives CASSYSHNEQFF.

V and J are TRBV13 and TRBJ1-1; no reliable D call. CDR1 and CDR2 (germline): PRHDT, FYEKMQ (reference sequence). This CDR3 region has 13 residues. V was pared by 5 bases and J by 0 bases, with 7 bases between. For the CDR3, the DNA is TGTGCCAGCAGCCTCCAGATGAACACTGAAGCTTTCTTT. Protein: CASSLQMNTEAFF.

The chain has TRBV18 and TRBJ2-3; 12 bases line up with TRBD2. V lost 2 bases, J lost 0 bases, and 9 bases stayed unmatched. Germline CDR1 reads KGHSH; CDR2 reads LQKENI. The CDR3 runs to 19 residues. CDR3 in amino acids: CASSPGTSGRFTSTDTQYF. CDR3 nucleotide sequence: TGTGCCAGCTCACCAGGGACTAGCGGGCGATTTACGAGCACAGATACGCAGTATTTT.

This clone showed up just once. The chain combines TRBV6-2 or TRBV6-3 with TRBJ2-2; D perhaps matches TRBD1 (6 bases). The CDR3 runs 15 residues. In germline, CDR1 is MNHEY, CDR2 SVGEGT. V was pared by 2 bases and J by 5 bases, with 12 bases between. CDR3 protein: CASSYVRGGTGELFF. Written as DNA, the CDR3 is TGTGCCAGCAGTTACGTCAGGGGTGGAACCGGGGAGCTGTTTTTT.

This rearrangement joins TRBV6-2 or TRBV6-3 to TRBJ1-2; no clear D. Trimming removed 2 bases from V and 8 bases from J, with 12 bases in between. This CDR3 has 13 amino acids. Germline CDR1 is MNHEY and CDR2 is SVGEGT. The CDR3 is CASSYGVSRGYTF. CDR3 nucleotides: TGTGCCAGCAGTTACGGGGTGTCAAGGGGCTACACCTTC.

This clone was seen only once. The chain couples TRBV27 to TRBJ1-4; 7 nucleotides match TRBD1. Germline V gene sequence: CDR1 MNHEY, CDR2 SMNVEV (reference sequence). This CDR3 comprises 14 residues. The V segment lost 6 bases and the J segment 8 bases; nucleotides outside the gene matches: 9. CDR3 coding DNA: TGTGCCAGCAGCCAATGGACAGGTGGGGAAAAACTGTTTTTT. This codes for CASSQWTGGEKLFF.

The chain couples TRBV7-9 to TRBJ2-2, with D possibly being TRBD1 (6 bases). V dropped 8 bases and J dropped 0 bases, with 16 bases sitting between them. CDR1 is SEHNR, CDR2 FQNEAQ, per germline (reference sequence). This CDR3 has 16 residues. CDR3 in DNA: TGTGCCAGCGAAGAACGGGACAAATCGAACACCGGGGAGCTGTTTTTT. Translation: CASEERDKSNTGELFF.

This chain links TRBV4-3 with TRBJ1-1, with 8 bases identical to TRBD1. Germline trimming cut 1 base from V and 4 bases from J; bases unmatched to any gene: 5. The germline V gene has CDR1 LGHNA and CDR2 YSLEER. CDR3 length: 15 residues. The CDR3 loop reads CASSQGQGASTEAFF. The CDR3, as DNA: TGCGCCAGCAGCCAAGGGCAGGGGGCAAGCACTGAAGCTTTCTTT.

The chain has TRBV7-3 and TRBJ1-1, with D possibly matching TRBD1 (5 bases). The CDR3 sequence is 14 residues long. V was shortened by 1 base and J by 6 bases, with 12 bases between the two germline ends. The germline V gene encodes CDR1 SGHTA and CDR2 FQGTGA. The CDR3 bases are TGTGCCAGCAGCTTAAACACAGGTTCCGCTGAAGCTTTCTTT. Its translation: CASSLNTGSAEAFF.

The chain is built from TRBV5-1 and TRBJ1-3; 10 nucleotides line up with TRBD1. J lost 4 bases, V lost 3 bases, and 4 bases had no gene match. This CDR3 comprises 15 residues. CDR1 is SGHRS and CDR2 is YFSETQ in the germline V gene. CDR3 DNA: TGCGCCAGCAGCTCGACAGGGGGCGCCGGAAACACCATATATTTT. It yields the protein CASSSTGGAGNTIYF. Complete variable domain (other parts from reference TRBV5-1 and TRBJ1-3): KAGVTQTPRYLIKTRGQQVTLSCSPISGHRSVSWYQQTPGQGLQFLFEYFSETQRNKGNFPGRFSGRQFSNSRSEMNVSTLELGDSALYLCASSSTGGAGNTIYFGEGSWLTVV.

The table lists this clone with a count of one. The CDR3 DNA is TGCGCCAGCAGCCAAATCCCCCCTCGTTTGAACACTGAAGCTTTCTTT. This sequence encodes CASSQIPPRLNTEAFF. The chain recombines TRBV4-1 with TRBJ1-1; D is uncertain. V gave up 2 bases and J gave up 0 bases, with 13 bases separating them. The germline gives CDR1 MGHRA, CDR2 YSYEKL. This CDR3 contains 16 residues.

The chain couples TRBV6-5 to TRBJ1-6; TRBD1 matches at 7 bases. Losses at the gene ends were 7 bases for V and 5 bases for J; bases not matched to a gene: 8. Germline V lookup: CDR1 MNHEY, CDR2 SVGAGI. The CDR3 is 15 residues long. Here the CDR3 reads CASTQQGLDNSPLHF. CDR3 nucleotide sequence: TGTGCCAGCACTCAACAGGGGTTGGATAATTCACCCCTCCACTTT.

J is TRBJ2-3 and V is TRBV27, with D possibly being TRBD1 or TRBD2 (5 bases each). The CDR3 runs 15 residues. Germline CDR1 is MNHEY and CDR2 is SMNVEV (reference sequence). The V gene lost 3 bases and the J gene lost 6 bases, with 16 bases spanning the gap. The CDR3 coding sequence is TGTGCCAGCAGTTTTCCCGGCCGAGGGGTGGATACGCAGTATTTT. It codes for CASSFPGRGVDTQYF.

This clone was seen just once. The CDR3 here is CASSQADGTDTQYF. The DNA for the CDR3 is TGCGCCAGCAGCCAGGCAGACGGTACAGATACGCAGTATTTT. V and J are TRBV4-1 and TRBJ2-3; no reliable D call. CDR1 and CDR2 from the germline V gene are MGHRA and YSYEKL. The CDR3 extends over 14 amino acids. The V end was cut by 3 bases, the J end by 3 bases, with 10 bases between.

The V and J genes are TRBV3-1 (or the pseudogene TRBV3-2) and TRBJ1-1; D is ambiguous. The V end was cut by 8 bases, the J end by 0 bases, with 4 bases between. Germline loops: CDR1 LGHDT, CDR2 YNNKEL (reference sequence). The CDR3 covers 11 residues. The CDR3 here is CASQMNTEAFF. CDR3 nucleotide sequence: TGTGCCAGCCAGATGAACACTGAAGCTTTCTTT.

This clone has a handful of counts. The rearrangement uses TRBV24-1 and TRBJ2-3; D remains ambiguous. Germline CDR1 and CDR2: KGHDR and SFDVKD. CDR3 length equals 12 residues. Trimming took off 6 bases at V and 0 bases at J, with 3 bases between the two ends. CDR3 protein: CATSQSTDTQYF. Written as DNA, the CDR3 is TGTGCCACCAGTCAGAGCACAGATACGCAGTATTTT.